The next 30 T cell receptor beta chains were all read from a single sample in a study of cytomegalovirus exposure and HLA in healthy donors. PCR involved 60 Vbeta and 13 Jbeta primers. Profiled with immunoSEQ multiplex PCR; TCRdb holds only in-frame clones, not every one. The sample comprises about 130,000 clones, 75% to 85% of which are singletons, and 2.5% to 3.5% rests with the top ten. The source material was PBMCs. The receptor source for this set is a woman aged 18-29 years in good health and CMV-seropositive.

This chain connects TRBV6-5 to TRBJ2-1; 9 bases line up with TRBD1. The germline V gene encodes CDR1 MNHEY and CDR2 SVGAGI. This CDR3 comprises 13 residues. V was clipped by 2 bases and J by 7 bases; unmatched bases: 0. Here the CDR3 reads CASSYGTGNEQFF. CDR3 in DNA: TGTGCCAGCAGTTACGGGACAGGGAATGAGCAGTTCTTC.

The genes are TRBV5-4 and TRBJ2-1; no definite D call. V was pared by 2 bases and J by 0 bases, with 9 bases between. CDR3 size: 15 residues. Germline CDR1 and CDR2: SGHNT and YYREEE (reference sequence). The CDR3 nucleotides read TGTGCCAGCAGCTTTTTTCAGGCCTCCTACAATGAGCAGTTCTTC. Its protein product is CASSFFQASYNEQFF. The whole variable domain, remainder taken from reference TRBV5-4 and TRBJ2-1, is ETGVTQSPTHLIKTRGQQVTLRCSSQSGHNTVSWYQQALGQGPQFIFQYYREEENGRGNFPPRFSGLQFPNYSSELNVNALELDDSALYLCASSFFQASYNEQFFGPGTRLTVL.

V usage is TRBV18 and J usage is TRBJ1-3; 7 bases are a match to TRBD1. In germline, CDR1 is KGHSH, CDR2 LQKENI. The CDR3 extends over 16 amino acids. Trimming took 9 bases from V and 1 from J; bases not matched to a gene: 12. CDR3 bases: TGTGCCAGTGCGTCCGGGACAGCCATTTCTGGAAACACCATATATTTT. This translates into CASASGTAISGNTIYF.

The V and J genes are TRBV27 and TRBJ2-1; D unresolved. CDR3 size: 13 residues. The V gene's germline CDR1 is MNHEY and CDR2 SMNVEV (reference sequence). Trimming took 2 bases from V and 5 from J, leaving 7 bases between them. The CDR3 bases are TGTGCCAGCAGTTTAGGGCCCAACAATGAGCAGTTCTTC. Its protein is CASSLGPNNEQFF.

The chain couples TRBV5-1 to TRBJ2-5; D is ambiguous. The closer fit of TRBJ2-7 to the DNA end suggests the J call may be wrong. The germline gives CDR1 SGHRS, CDR2 YFSETQ. This CDR3 is 12 amino acids long. This CDR3 is CASSLGGYEQYF. CDR3 sequence (DNA): TGCGCCAGCAGCTTGGGAGGCTACGAGCAGTACTTC.

Only one count was recorded for this clone. The chain couples TRBV21-1 to TRBJ2-5; the table's D call, TRBD2, was not checked against the DNA. TRBV21-1 corresponds to a pseudogene. The CDR3 is 14 residues long. Here the CDR3 reads CASSKVPFQETQYF. CDR3 sequence (DNA): TGTGCCAGCAGCAAAGTTCCCTTCCAAGAGACCCAGTACTTC.

The V and J genes are TRBV6-1 and TRBJ1-1, with D possibly being TRBD1 (6 bases). V shed 6 bases and J shed 0 bases, with 14 bases lying between them. This CDR3 has 15 residues. The germline V gene has CDR1 MNHNS and CDR2 SASEGT. CDR3 DNA: TGTGCCAGCAGATTTAAACAGGGCATGAACACTGAAGCTTTCTTT. It codes for CASRFKQGMNTEAFF.

This sequence joins TRBV7-9 and TRBJ1-4; 7 bases line up with TRBD1. With V trimmed by 4 bases and J by 4 bases, 9 bases remained unmatched. CDR3 size: 16 residues. Germline V gene sequence: CDR1 SEHNR, CDR2 FQNEAQ (reference sequence). The CDR3: CASSSTGKGDNEKLFF. Here the CDR3 DNA reads TGTGCCAGCAGCTCGACAGGGAAGGGGGATAATGAAAAACTGTTTTTT.

This clone was seen a single time. This rearrangement joins TRBV10-3 to TRBJ1-2; D is ambiguous. Germline CDR1 ENHRY, CDR2 SYGVKD. V gave up 0 bases and J gave up 5 bases, with 16 bases separating them. The CDR3 contains 16 residues. Here the CDR3 DNA reads TGTGCCATCAGTGAGTCTACCGCACGGACTACGTATGGCTACACCTTC. Its translation: CAISESTARTTYGYTF.

The table lists this clone with a few counts. The chain couples TRBV4-1 to TRBJ2-1; no reliable D call. Germline CDR1 and CDR2: MGHRA and YSYEKL. CDR3 length: 14 residues. V shed 8 bases and J shed 0 bases, with 11 bases lying between them. CDR3 DNA sequence: TGCGCCAGCGGTCGCGGAAGCTCCTACAATGAGCAGTTCTTC. Its translation: CASGRGSSYNEQFF.

V usage is TRBV4-1 and J usage is TRBJ2-7; TRBD2 aligns across 10 bases. The V gene's germline CDR1 is MGHRA and CDR2 YSYEKL. The CDR3 loop spans 15 amino acids. With V trimmed by 2 bases and J by 5 bases, 6 bases remained unmatched. CDR3 DNA sequence: TGCGCCAGCAGCCAAAATAGCGGGGGGCAGAACGAGCAGTACTTC. Protein: CASSQNSGGQNEQYF.

The J gene is TRBJ2-1, the V gene TRBV25-1; tentatively, D is TRBD2 (6 bases). The CDR3 covers 18 residues. CDR1 and CDR2 (germline): MGHDK, SYGVNS. Trimming removed 1 base from V and 0 bases from J, with 16 bases in between. The CDR3 DNA reads TGTGCCAGCAGTGAATCAGGGACTCCCTCGAGCTCCTACAATGAGCAGTTCTTC. Encoded protein: CASSESGTPSSSYNEQFF.

This chain connects TRBV2 to TRBJ1-1, with a possible D match to TRBD1 (5 bases). Germline CDR1 reads SNHLY; CDR2 reads FYNNEI. The V and J ends lost 7 bases and 5 bases respectively, with 11 bases between them. CDR3 length: 12 amino acids. CDR3 amino acids: CASTVRGTEAFF. CDR3 coding DNA: TGTGCCAGCACGGTCCGGGGGACTGAAGCTTTCTTT.

The V and J genes are TRBV27 and TRBJ2-7; D is undetermined. The CDR3 consists of 14 residues. The V end was cut by 2 bases, the J end by 3 bases, with 11 bases between. The germline V gene encodes CDR1 MNHEY and CDR2 SMNVEV (reference sequence). The CDR3 DNA reads TGTGCCAGCAGTTTAGAGGTAGGCGGCTACGAGCAGTACTTC. It yields the protein CASSLEVGGYEQYF.

Only one count was recorded for this clone. The chain employs TRBV5-6 and TRBJ2-7, with a possible D match to TRBD1 (5 bases). There are 12 residues in the CDR3. The V end lost 3 bases, the J end lost 3 bases, and 7 bases lay between the germline ends. Germline CDR1 reads SGHDT; CDR2 reads YYEEEE. CDR3 loop: CASSYQGYEQYF. CDR3 sequence (DNA): TGTGCCAGCAGCTACCAGGGCTACGAGCAGTACTTC.

The V gene is TRBV19, the J gene TRBJ1-3, with TRBD1 matching 10 bases. Trimming cost V 6 bases and J 2 bases; bases outside gene matches: 13. Per the germline V gene, CDR1 is LNHDA and CDR2 is SQIVND (reference sequence). The CDR3 contains 18 residues. The CDR3 is CASSTTGTGVKAGNTIYF. The DNA of the CDR3 is TGTGCCAGTAGCACCACCGGGACAGGGGTTAAGGCTGGAAACACCATATATTTT.

This sequence joins TRBV11-2 and TRBJ2-5; 11 bases map to TRBD2. CDR3 size: 15 residues. V lost 6 bases to trimming and J lost 1 base; unmatched junction nucleotides: 4. CDR1 and CDR2 from the germline V gene are SGHAT and FQNNGV. The CDR3 is CASRRSGGGQETQYF. The CDR3 DNA follows: TGTGCCAGCAGACGTAGCGGGGGGGGCCAAGAGACCCAGTACTTC. Based on the CDR3 plus reference TRBV11-2 and TRBJ2-5, the full variable domain is EAGVAQSPRYKIIEKRQSVAFWCNPISGHATLYWYQQILGQGPKLLIQFQNNGVVDDSQLPKDRFSAERLKGVDSTLKIQPAKLEDSAVYLCASRRSGGGQETQYFGPGTRLLVL.

The rearrangement uses TRBV19 and TRBJ1-2, with D tentatively TRBD1 (6 bases). Germline CDR1 is LNHDA and CDR2 is SQIVND (reference sequence). The CDR3 covers 14 residues. The ends were cut back, 6 bases at V and 0 bases at J, with 11 bases in the middle. This CDR3 reads CASRTGHSNYGYTF. In nucleotides, the CDR3 is TGTGCCAGTAGAACGGGACACTCTAACTATGGCTACACCTTC.

This rearrangement joins TRBV6-1 to TRBJ2-5; D not resolved. The CDR3 length is 12 residues. The germline V gene has CDR1 MNHNS and CDR2 SASEGT. With 3 bases removed from V and 4 bases from J, the gap between germline ends came to 6 bases. The CDR3 DNA sequence: TGTGCCAGCAGTGATCCGGGAGAGACCCAGTACTTC. It specifies CASSDPGETQYF.

This clone has just one count. The chain joins TRBV4-2 to TRBJ1-6; no firm D call. Trimming stripped 0 bases from V and 7 bases from J, with 13 bases between. Germline assignment: CDR1 LGHNA and CDR2 YNFKEQ. The CDR3 has 16 amino acids. Written as DNA, the CDR3 is TGTGCCAGCAGCCAAGAACCTGGGCATCGGAATTCACCCCTCCACTTT. Amino acid sequence: CASSQEPGHRNSPLHF.

V is TRBV5-1 and J is TRBJ1-3; no clear D. The CDR3 totals 15 residues. Deletions cut 3 bases from V and 0 bases from J, with 10 bases between. Looked up from germline, CDR1 is SGHRS and CDR2 is YFSETQ. The CDR3 loop is CASSWSRGSGNTIYF. For the CDR3, the DNA is TGCGCCAGCAGCTGGTCCAGAGGCTCTGGAAACACCATATATTTT.

In its sample, this clone was seen once. V gene TRBV27 combines with J gene TRBJ2-1; a weak D match, TRBD1 (5 bases). The length of the CDR3 is 14 residues. Trimming cost V 0 bases and J 2 bases, with 5 bases left between them. Germline assignment: CDR1 MNHEY and CDR2 SMNVEV (reference sequence). The CDR3 here is CASSLSGAYNEQFF. DNA for the CDR3: TGTGCCAGCAGTTTATCAGGGGCCTACAATGAGCAGTTCTTC.

The sample holds one count of this clone. The rearrangement joins TRBV14 to TRBJ1-6, with D tentatively TRBD1 (6 bases). V lost 0 bases to trimming and J lost 6 bases, with 15 bases between them. Germline CDR1 and CDR2: SGHDN and FVKESK. This CDR3 has 17 amino acids. The CDR3 sequence: CASSQDLAGAGNSPLHF. CDR3 nucleotide sequence: TGTGCCAGCAGCCAAGATTTGGCGGGGGCCGGTAATTCACCCCTCCACTTT.

The chain recombines TRBV6-5 with TRBJ1-2; TRBD1 matches 8 bases. V lost 6 bases, J lost 4 bases, and 10 bases stayed unmatched. CDR3 size: 15 residues. Germline assignment: CDR1 MNHEY and CDR2 SVGAGI. The CDR3 here is CASRYQQGAGYGYTF. The CDR3 bases are TGTGCCAGCAGGTATCAGCAGGGGGCTGGCTATGGCTACACCTTC.

The rearrangement uses TRBV5-1 and TRBJ2-1; 8 bases are shared with TRBD2. This CDR3 comprises 13 residues. Looked up from germline, CDR1 is SGHRS and CDR2 is YFSETQ. The ends lost 4 bases at V and 9 bases at J; junction bases unmatched: 6. The CDR3 coding sequence is TGCGCCAGCAGCGACTACCGGGAGGGTGAGCAGTTCTTC. Its protein product is CASSDYREGEQFF.

V and J are TRBV6-4 and TRBJ1-2; 9 bases agree with TRBD1. Germline V gene sequence: CDR1 MRHNA, CDR2 SNTAGT. The junction had 7 bases not matched to a gene; V was cut back by 6 bases and J by 2 bases. This CDR3 spans 15 amino acids. For the CDR3, the DNA is TGTGCCAGCAGGGTCGGGACAGGGCCCAACTATGGCTACACCTTC. Its protein product is CASRVGTGPNYGYTF.

The chain recombines TRBV25-1 with TRBJ2-3; possible D gene TRBD2, 5 bases. The germline V gene encodes CDR1 MGHDK and CDR2 SYGVNS. The V and J ends lost 5 bases and 4 bases respectively, with 19 bases between them. The CDR3 runs to 16 residues. The CDR3 reads CASSNPKVVAPDTQYF. The CDR3 region has the DNA TGTGCCAGCAGTAACCCCAAAGTCGTAGCGCCAGATACGCAGTATTTT.

The chain links TRBV6-1 to TRBJ2-7; D is unclear. Germline V CDR1 and CDR2: MNHNS, SASEGT. Trimming cost V 3 bases and J 5 bases, with 14 bases left between them. This CDR3 spans 14 amino acids. The CDR3 DNA is TGTGCCAGCAGTGATGAGTACCGGAGAAACGAGCAGTACTTC. It yields the protein CASSDEYRRNEQYF.

This clone was found a few times. The chain carries TRBV4-1 and TRBJ1-5, with 8 bases lining up with TRBD1. From germline, CDR1 is MGHRA and CDR2 YSYEKL. With 5 bases clipped from V and 5 bases from J, the junction kept 2 bases outside the gene matches. This CDR3 is 13 amino acids long. The CDR3 region has the DNA TGCGCCAGCAGCGCAGGGGGCTATCAGCCCCAGCATTTT. Translated, it gives CASSAGGYQPQHF.

The genes are TRBV2 and TRBJ2-1; D possibly corresponds to TRBD2 (5 bases). V was clipped by 3 bases and J by 0 bases, with 9 bases between them. Germline CDR1 reads SNHLY; CDR2 reads FYNNEI. CDR3 size: 15 residues. DNA of the CDR3: TGTGCCAGCAGTGACGAAGCGGACTCCTACAATGAGCAGTTCTTC. Amino acid sequence: CASSDEADSYNEQFF.